Shown below are 27 T cell receptor beta chains from a single sample sequenced in a study of T cell changes during pregnancy in multiple sclerosis. Clones were read by immunoSEQ multiplex PCR, and TCRdb kept only the in-frame ones, dropping some. The data hold 20,000 to 25,000 clones, with approximately 90% observed a single time. The source material was CD4+ T cells from peripheral blood mononuclear cells, sampled in the third trimester of pregnancy. These receptor sequences come from a female donor with multiple sclerosis, enrolled in a pregnancy study.

The chain couples TRBV5-6 to TRBJ1-1, with no clear D. Trimming took off 1 base at V and 3 bases at J, with 13 bases between the two ends. This CDR3 has 15 residues. Germline assignment: CDR1 SGHDT and CDR2 YYEEEE. CDR3 protein: CASSLLGLGHTEAFF. CDR3 nucleotides: TGTGCCAGCAGCTTGCTTGGCCTAGGTCACACTGAAGCTTTCTTT.

The rearrangement links TRBV19 to TRBJ1-3; the D gene is possibly TRBD1 (5 bases). V dropped 5 bases and J dropped 0 bases, with 14 bases sitting between them. The CDR3 extends over 16 amino acids. Germline values: CDR1 LNHDA, CDR2 SQIVND (reference sequence). The CDR3 loop reads CASSPADSRSGNTIYF. CDR3 bases: TGTGCCAGTAGTCCCGCCGACAGCCGCTCTGGAAACACCATATATTTT.

This clone was recorded only once. This sequence joins TRBV7-9 and TRBJ1-4, with a weak D call TRBD1 (5 bases). Per germline, CDR1 SEHNR and CDR2 FQNEAQ (reference sequence). The CDR3 is made up of 14 amino acids. Between the trimmed V and J ends, which lost 4 bases and 7 bases, there was a span of 13 bases. CDR3 DNA: TGTGCCAGCAGCTCCCGGACCGGGGGTGAAAAACTGTTTTTT. Translation gives CASSSRTGGEKLFF.

The CDR3 nucleotides are TGTGCCAGCAGTGAAGTGGCAGGTGGGAGCTATGGCTACACCTTC. Residues: CASSEVAGGSYGYTF. This chain connects TRBV2 to TRBJ1-2; D not certain. The length of the CDR3 is 15 residues. Germline V gene lookup returns CDR1 SNHLY and CDR2 FYNNEI. Trimming shortened V by 1 base and J by 4 bases, and 13 bases separated the two germline ends. Complete variable domain (other parts from reference TRBV2 and TRBJ1-2): EPEVTQTPSHQVTQMGQEVILRCVPISNHLYFYWYRQILGQKVEFLVSFYNNEISEKSEIFDDQFSVERPDGSNFTLKIRSTKLEDSAMYFCASSEVAGGSYGYTFGSGTRLTVV.

V usage is TRBV27 and J usage is TRBJ2-2; D gene uncertain. The CDR3 spans 14 residues. Germline CDR1 MNHEY, CDR2 SMNVEV (reference sequence). V was clipped by 2 bases and J by 5 bases, with 9 bases between them. Here the CDR3 DNA reads TGTGCCAGCAGTTTAGAGGAGAGGACCGGGGAGCTGTTTTTT. Protein sequence: CASSLEERTGELFF.

J is TRBJ1-1 and V is TRBV5-1; 9 bases are shared with TRBD1. This CDR3 spans 15 amino acids. In germline, CDR1 is SGHRS, CDR2 YFSETQ. Trimming took 1 base from V and 6 from J; bases not matched to a gene: 7. The CDR3 protein is CASSLYTGGDAEAFF. For the CDR3, the DNA is TGCGCCAGCAGCTTGTATACAGGGGGCGACGCTGAAGCTTTCTTT.

The V and J genes are TRBV5-1 and TRBJ1-1, with D possibly matching TRBD1 (5 bases). Germline lookup yields CDR1 SGHRS and CDR2 YFSETQ. The CDR3 runs to 14 residues. V lost 1 base, J lost 5 bases, and 12 bases lay in between. The CDR3 spells CASSLIPGETEAFF. The CDR3 nucleotides are TGCGCCAGCAGCTTGATACCGGGGGAAACTGAAGCTTTCTTT.

This sequence joins TRBV30 and TRBJ1-6; perhaps TRBD1 as D (5 bases). This CDR3 region has 16 residues. The germline V and J ends were trimmed by 2 bases and 2 bases, with 13 bases remaining between them. Germline loops: CDR1 GTSNPN, CDR2 SVGIG (reference sequence). CDR3 residues: CAWSPPHRTYNSPLHF. The DNA of the CDR3 is TGTGCCTGGAGTCCCCCCCACAGGACCTATAATTCACCCCTCCACTTT.

The rearrangement links TRBV5-8 to TRBJ2-5, with 11 positions matching TRBD2. The CDR3 runs to 16 residues. In germline, CDR1 is SGHTS, CDR2 YDEGEE. The V segment lost 1 base and the J segment 5 bases; nucleotides outside the gene matches: 7. CDR3 protein: CASSLILAGGAETQYF. Here the CDR3 DNA reads TGTGCCAGCAGCTTGATCCTAGCGGGGGGCGCTGAGACCCAGTACTTC.

The gene calls are TRBV5-6 and TRBJ1-2; the match to TRBD1 covers 10 bases. After removal of 0 bases from V and 5 bases from J, the junction contained 7 bases not matched to a gene. Germline CDR1 reads SGHDT; CDR2 reads YYEEEE. The length of the CDR3 is 16 residues. CDR3 region: CASSLGDRGVGYGYTF. In DNA form, the CDR3 reads TGTGCCAGCAGCTTGGGGGACAGGGGAGTTGGATATGGCTACACCTTC.

There are a few counts of this clone. This same CDR3 is encoded by further DNA sequences in the sample. The chain links TRBV2 to TRBJ1-1, with D possibly matching TRBD1 (6 bases). CDR1 and CDR2 (germline): SNHLY, FYNNEI. Trimming pared 7 bases from V and 2 bases from J, leaving 11 bases between. This CDR3 is built from 13 residues. The CDR3 protein is CASKLDSNTEAFF. The CDR3 DNA sequence: TGTGCCAGCAAATTGGACAGCAACACTGAAGCTTTCTTT.

The chain uses TRBV7-8 and TRBJ1-2; maybe TRBD1 (5 bases). Germline V gene sequence: CDR1 SGHVS, CDR2 FQNEAQ. The CDR3 is 14 amino acids. Deletions cut 7 bases from V and 2 bases from J, with 14 bases between. The CDR3 region has the DNA TGTGCCAGCAACTTGGGGGGGAACAACTATGGCTACACCTTC. Its translation is CASNLGGNNYGYTF.

The chain uses TRBV2 and TRBJ2-7; D is perhaps TRBD1 (6 bases). The V end was cut by 6 bases, the J end by 2 bases, with 14 bases between. Germline CDR1 and CDR2: SNHLY and FYNNEI. The CDR3 runs to 14 residues. This CDR3 is CASRDRINPYEQYF. The CDR3 nucleotides read TGTGCCAGCAGGGACAGAATTAACCCCTACGAGCAGTACTTC. The variable domain in full, with the rest retrieved from reference TRBV2 and TRBJ2-7, is EPEVTQTPSHQVTQMGQEVILRCVPISNHLYFYWYRQILGQKVEFLVSFYNNEISEKSEIFDDQFSVERPDGSNFTLKIRSTKLEDSAMYFCASRDRINPYEQYFGPGTRLTVT.

This clone has a single count. V gene TRBV11-3 combines with J gene TRBJ2-7; D possibly corresponds to TRBD2 (5 bases). Between the trimmed V and J ends, which lost 5 bases and 1 base, there was a span of 9 bases. This CDR3 has 13 amino acids. CDR1 is SGHNT, CDR2 YENEEA, per germline. CDR3 in amino acids: CASSRRTSYEQYF. CDR3 nucleotide sequence: TGTGCCAGCAGCCGTCGGACTTCCTACGAGCAGTACTTC.

V is TRBV27 and J is TRBJ1-2; D ambiguous. This CDR3 is 13 amino acids long. V lost 8 bases and J lost 3, with 13 bases in between. CDR1 MNHEY and CDR2 SMNVEV come from the germline V gene (reference sequence). The CDR3 spells CASRPRPHYGYTF. The CDR3 bases are TGTGCCAGCCGCCCGAGGCCCCACTATGGCTACACCTTC.

This CDR3 reads CASSEQGYTDTQYF. CDR3 in DNA: TGTGCCAGCAGTGAACAGGGGTACACAGATACGCAGTATTTT. This chain links TRBV2 with TRBJ2-3; D may be TRBD1 (6 bases). Per the germline V gene, CDR1 is SNHLY and CDR2 is FYNNEI. This CDR3 has 14 amino acids. V was shortened by 2 bases and J by 2 bases, with 8 bases between the two germline ends.

This sequence joins TRBV2 and TRBJ1-5; tentatively, D is TRBD1 (5 bases). V was trimmed by 2 bases and J by 3 bases, leaving 8 bases between them. Per germline, CDR1 SNHLY and CDR2 FYNNEI. This CDR3 is 14 amino acids long. As DNA, the CDR3 is TGTGCCAGCAGTGAAACAGGCTACAATCAGCCCCAGCATTTT. Protein: CASSETGYNQPQHF.

The V call is TRBV5-1, the J call TRBJ2-1, with 8 positions matching TRBD1. Trimming cost V 4 bases and J 5 bases; bases outside gene matches: 11. CDR3 length equals 16 residues. The V gene's germline CDR1 is SGHRS and CDR2 YFSETQ. The CDR3: CASSMEQGGGHNEQFF. The CDR3 DNA reads TGCGCCAGCAGCATGGAACAGGGGGGCGGGCACAATGAGCAGTTCTTC.

This sequence joins TRBV6-5 and TRBJ1-1; 8 bases match TRBD1. V was pared by 2 bases and J by 5 bases, with 7 bases of the junction left unmatched. Looked up from germline, CDR1 is MNHEY and CDR2 is SVGAGI. This CDR3 region has 15 residues. The CDR3 region has the DNA TGTGCCAGCAGTTACCGGATACAGGGGGATACTGAAGCTTTCTTT. Its protein product is CASSYRIQGDTEAFF.

The genes are TRBV6-6 and TRBJ1-4; 7 bases are shared with TRBD1. The trim removed 5 bases at V and 8 bases at J, leaving 11 bases unmatched. The CDR3 length is 15 residues. CDR1 and CDR2 from the germline V gene are MNHNY and SVGAGI (reference sequence). This chain's CDR3 is CASSPTGVSGEKLFF. CDR3 nucleotides: TGTGCCAGCAGTCCCACAGGGGTCAGCGGGGAAAAACTGTTTTTT.

The V and J genes are TRBV27 and TRBJ2-5; D is possibly TRBD2 (6 bases). Between the trimmed V and J ends, which lost 3 bases and 0 bases, there was a span of 11 bases. The CDR3 spans 15 residues. From germline, CDR1 is MNHEY and CDR2 SMNVEV (reference sequence). The CDR3 reads CASSFGGTNQETQYF. The CDR3 DNA is TGTGCCAGCAGTTTCGGCGGGACCAACCAAGAGACCCAGTACTTC.

The rearrangement links TRBV9 to TRBJ1-1; maybe TRBD1 (5 bases). V lost 0 bases, J lost 2 bases, and 11 bases lay in between. The V gene's germline CDR1 is SGDLS and CDR2 YYNGEE. CDR3 length equals 15 residues. CDR3 sequence: CASSVGEGRNTEAFF. CDR3 nucleotide sequence: TGTGCCAGCAGCGTAGGGGAGGGGAGAAACACTGAAGCTTTCTTT.

The rearrangement uses TRBV10-1 and TRBJ2-1; 10 bases line up with TRBD2. With V trimmed by 2 bases and J by 12 bases, 1 base remained unmatched. Germline V CDR1 and CDR2: WNHNN, SYGVQD (reference sequence). The CDR3 sequence is 12 residues long. DNA for the CDR3: TGCGCCAGCAGTGAGACTAGCGGGGTGCAGTTCTTC. Translated, it gives CASSETSGVQFF.

This chain links TRBV7-9 with TRBJ2-5; 7 bases match TRBD1. V lost 0 bases and J lost 4; bases outside the gene matches: 2. CDR1 SEHNR and CDR2 FQNEAQ come from the germline V gene (reference sequence). This CDR3 has 14 amino acids. The CDR3 DNA reads TGTGCCAGCAGCTTAGCGACAGGGCGAGAGACCCAGTACTTC. Translating it yields CASSLATGRETQYF.

J is TRBJ2-3 and V is TRBV28; the D gene is possibly TRBD1 (6 bases). CDR1 is MDHEN, CDR2 SYDVKM, per germline. The CDR3 loop spans 13 amino acids. Trimming took 11 bases from V and 1 from J, leaving 13 bases between them. The CDR3 protein is CAGWTVGTDTQYF. The DNA for the CDR3 is TGTGCCGGATGGACAGTGGGCACAGATACGCAGTATTTT. Using reference TRBV28 and TRBJ2-3 for the parts outside the CDR3, the full variable domain is DVKVTQSSRYLVKRTGEKVFLECVQDMDHENMFWYRQDPGLGLRLIYFSYDVKMKEKGDIPEGYSVSREKKERFSLILESASTNQTSMYLCAGWTVGTDTQYFGPGTRLTVL.

This clone was observed a single time. The chain joins TRBV30 to TRBJ2-3; D not resolved. Germline V gene sequence: CDR1 GTSNPN, CDR2 SVGIG (reference sequence). V shed 3 bases and J shed 3 bases, with 10 bases lying between them. The CDR3 totals 13 residues. CDR3 sequence: CAWSHAGTDTQYF. The DNA of the CDR3 is TGTGCCTGGAGCCACGCCGGGACAGATACGCAGTATTTT. The full variable domain, rest sourced from reference TRBV30 and TRBJ2-3, is SQTIHQWPATLVQPVGSPLSLECTVEGTSNPNLYWYRQAAGRGLQLLFYSVGIGQISSEVPQNLSASRPQDRQFILSSKKLLLSDSGFYLCAWSHAGTDTQYFGPGTRLTVL.

The J gene is TRBJ2-3, the V gene TRBV5-4, with 14 bases fitting TRBD2. CDR3 size: 18 residues. CDR1 and CDR2 (germline): SGHNT, YYREEE (reference sequence). Trimming cost V 5 bases and J 1 base; bases outside gene matches: 9. CDR3 DNA: TGTGCCAGCAGGAAATGGACTAGCGGGGGGAAGGGCACAGATACGCAGTATTTT. Its translation is CASRKWTSGGKGTDTQYF.